This TCR beta chain was obtained from a study of cytomegalovirus exposure and HLA in healthy donors. Researchers ran the PCR with 60 Vbeta and 13 Jbeta primers. Data came from immunoSEQ multiplex PCR; TCRdb stores just in-frame clones and leaves some out. The sample has approximately 290,000 clones; about 80% are singletons. The CDR3 runs to 15 residues. Trimming removed 0 bases at V and 1 base at J, with 9 bases between. CDR1 LNHDA and CDR2 SQIVND come from the germline V gene (reference sequence). This chain links TRBV19 with TRBJ2-5; TRBD1 might be the D (5 bases). The sequence was collected from a girl aged 2-10 years in good health and CMV-seronegative. Sequences were obtained from PBMCs. This CDR3 is CASSIEGVPQETQYF. CDR3 DNA: TGTGCCAGTAGTATAGAAGGGGTCCCCCAAGAGACCCAGTACTTC. Full variable domain (remainder filled in from reference TRBV19 and TRBJ2-5): DGGITQSPKYLFRKEGQNVTLSCEQNLNHDAMYWYRQDPGQGLRLIYYSQIVNDFQKGDIAEGYSVSREKKESFPLTVTSAQKNPTAFYLCASSIEGVPQETQYFGPGTRLLVL.